These 3 T cell receptor beta chains came from one sample sequenced in a study of T-cell memory formation after mild COVID-19. TCRdb recomputed calls from the 5' RACE reads with MiXCR, one row per CDR3 protein. The sample lists some 290,000 distinct CDR3 sequences, under 20% seen once, with around a fifth in the top ten. The sequenced sample consisted of PBMCs or a T cell subset sorted from them (not recorded which). These receptors all come from a man aged 18 to 29 who had mild COVID-19 (a few samples of this study predate the infection). Cell type and time point are not known.

The chain employs TRBV18 and TRBJ1-1; D not resolved. V was shortened by 3 bases and J by 1 base, with 9 bases between the two germline ends. This CDR3 has 14 residues. Germline loops: CDR1 KGHSH, CDR2 LQKENI. CDR3 sequence reads: CASSPGPRNTEAFF. The CDR3 DNA reads TGTGCCAGCTCACCTGGGCCGCGGAACACTGAAGCTTTCTTT.

This clonotype appeared many times. The V call is TRBV7-9, the J call TRBJ1-2; D may be TRBD1 (6 bases). Trimming cost V 1 base and J 4 bases, with 10 bases left between them. The germline gives CDR1 SEHNR, CDR2 FQNEAQ (reference sequence). The CDR3 covers 14 residues. CDR3 amino acids: CASSLVQGSYGYTF. CDR3 sequence (DNA): TGTGCCAGCAGCTTAGTCCAGGGGAGCTATGGCTACACCTTC.

This chain joins TRBV7-8 and TRBJ1-1; the D is unclear. Germline V gene lookup returns CDR1 SGHVS and CDR2 FQNEAQ. The length of the CDR3 is 11 residues. CDR3 region: CVADGVSEAFF. CDR3 nucleotide sequence: TGTGTGGCGGACGGGGTCTCTGAAGCTTTCTTT.